These 19 T cell receptor beta chains were all obtained from the same sample, sequenced in a study of Ad26.COV2.S vaccination and SARS-CoV-2 variants. The sample's treatment: around 19 received Ad26.COV2.S at low or high dose, single or two shots; about five received placebo; per-sample allocation not given. Sampling was done on day 63 after the first vaccine or placebo injection. Generated by immunoSEQ multiplex PCR, the TCRdb table keeps only in-frame clones and is missing some. The sample holds about 350,000 clones, roughly 90% seen once. This specimen was peripheral blood, taken in a trial of Ad26.COV2.S vaccine versus placebo. These receptors originate from a person aged 18-65 years who received the Ad26.COV2.S COVID-19 vaccine or a placebo.

The rearrangement links TRBV4-1 to TRBJ1-5; D unclear. The CDR3 covers 14 residues. Trimming cost V 1 base and J 1 base, with 5 bases left between them. The germline V gene encodes CDR1 MGHRA and CDR2 YSYEKL. The CDR3 sequence: CASSQVDSNQPQHF. CDR3 DNA sequence: TGCGCCAGCAGCCAAGTTGACAGCAATCAGCCCCAGCATTTT.

CDR3 DNA: TGCGCCAGCAGCCCCGGACAGGAGTCGGATACGCAGTATTTT. Amino acids: CASSPGQESDTQYF. The chain joins TRBV5-1 to TRBJ2-3, with TRBD1 matching 7 bases. The length of the CDR3 is 14 residues. Germline V gives CDR1 SGHRS, CDR2 YFSETQ. V was pared by 4 bases and J by 6 bases, with 8 bases of the junction left unmatched.

The chain uses TRBV9 and TRBJ2-7; 8 positions agree with TRBD2. J was trimmed by 3 bases and V by 0 bases; bases with no gene match: 5. Germline V CDR1 and CDR2: SGDLS, YYNGEE. This CDR3 is built from 15 residues. CDR3 bases: TGTGCCAGCAGCGTAGATAGCGGGGCACACTACGAGCAGTACTTC. Its translation: CASSVDSGAHYEQYF.

V and J are TRBV29-1 and TRBJ2-3; TRBD2 matches at 8 bases. The CDR3 is made up of 14 amino acids. The germline V gene encodes CDR1 SQVTM and CDR2 ANQGSEA. Trimming took 5 bases from V and 2 from J; bases not matched to a gene: 6. The CDR3 nucleotides are TGCAGCGTTCGTCCGGGAGGGTTCACAGATACGCAGTATTTT. Translated, it gives CSVRPGGFTDTQYF.

As regards this clone: The sample holds other DNA sequences that translate to the same CDR3. This chain links TRBV6-5 with TRBJ2-1; D is possibly TRBD1 (5 bases). The CDR3 totals 14 residues. CDR1 and CDR2 (germline): MNHEY, SVGAGI. The V and J ends lost 2 bases and 4 bases respectively, with 9 bases between them. As DNA, the CDR3 is TGTGCCAGCAGTTACCAGGGTGCGTACAATGAGCAGTTCTTC. Translating it yields CASSYQGAYNEQFF.

This CDR3 is CASSRERDNEQFF. The CDR3, as DNA: TGTGCCAGCTCGCGGGAGAGAGACAATGAGCAGTTCTTC. The gene calls are TRBV2 and TRBJ2-1; TRBD2 matches at 7 bases. The CDR3 totals 13 residues. CDR1 is SNHLY and CDR2 is FYNNEI in the germline V gene. Trimming took 8 bases from V and 5 from J; bases not matched to a gene: 6. The whole variable domain, filled in from reference TRBV2 and TRBJ2-1, reads EPEVTQTPSHQVTQMGQEVILRCVPISNHLYFYWYRQILGQKVEFLVSFYNNEISEKSEIFDDQFSVERPDGSNFTLKIRSTKLEDSAMYFCASSRERDNEQFFGPGTRLTVL.

The V and J genes are TRBV11-3 and TRBJ2-3; D might be TRBD2 (6 bases). The CDR3 runs 16 residues. Germline CDR1 reads SGHNT; CDR2 reads YENEEA. The ends were cut back, 3 bases at V and 6 bases at J, with 19 bases in the middle. For the CDR3, the DNA is TGTGCCAGCAGCTTGCGAAGGGGCGGGGTAGCGGATACGCAGTATTTT. Protein: CASSLRRGGVADTQYF. The full variable domain, in which reference TRBV11-3 and TRBJ2-3 provide the parts outside the CDR3, is EAGVVQSPRYKIIEKKQPVAFWCNPISGHNTLYWYLQNLGQGPELLIRYENEEAVDDSQLPKDRFSAERLKGVDSTLKIQPAELGDSAVYLCASSLRRGGVADTQYFGPGTRLTVL.

This clone turned up a few times. This sample also contains other DNA sequences that code for the same CDR3. The rearrangement uses TRBV18 and TRBJ1-1; D remains unclear. This CDR3 has 13 residues. The germline V gene encodes CDR1 KGHSH and CDR2 LQKENI. V lost 0 bases to trimming and J lost 0 bases, with 2 bases between them. CDR3 protein: CASSPPMNTEAFF. The CDR3 nucleotides are TGTGCCAGCTCACCACCTATGAACACTGAAGCTTTCTTT.

This chain links TRBV9 with TRBJ1-4, with D maybe TRBD1 (5 bases). There are 15 residues in the CDR3. Trimming shortened V by 0 bases and J by 7 bases, and 13 bases separated the two germline ends. Per germline, CDR1 SGDLS and CDR2 YYNGEE. The CDR3 loop reads CASSVGPGVGEKLFF. In DNA form, the CDR3 reads TGTGCCAGCAGCGTAGGACCGGGGGTAGGTGAAAAACTGTTTTTT.

The chain links TRBV9 to TRBJ2-7, with 13 bases matching TRBD2. There are 15 residues in the CDR3. V was clipped by 4 bases and J by 9 bases; unmatched bases: 10. CDR1 SGDLS and CDR2 YYNGEE come from the germline V gene. The CDR3 spells CASSPRLAGGTMQYF. CDR3 coding DNA: TGTGCCAGCAGCCCCCGACTAGCGGGGGGAACAATGCAGTACTTC.

The chain employs TRBV29-1 and TRBJ2-1, with 7 bases that match TRBD2. CDR1 and CDR2 from the germline V gene are SQVTM and ANQGSEA. J was trimmed by 7 bases and V by 1 base; bases with no gene match: 1. The CDR3 consists of 12 residues. CDR3 residues: CSVEAGGNEQFF. As DNA, the CDR3 is TGCAGCGTTGAAGCGGGGGGAAATGAGCAGTTCTTC.

V gene TRBV11-2 combines with J gene TRBJ2-7; D may be TRBD1 (5 bases). Looked up from germline, CDR1 is SGHAT and CDR2 is FQNNGV. CDR3 length: 16 amino acids. V was shortened by 3 bases and J by 3 bases, with 18 bases between the two germline ends. CDR3 nucleotide sequence: TGTGCCAGCAGCTTGAATTTCGGGCAGGGAATCTACGAGCAGTACTTC. Amino acids: CASSLNFGQGIYEQYF.

This clone was seen only once. CDR3 bases: TGTGCCAGTACAGGAACCTTCGGCGGGGCCAACGTCCTGACTTTC. The encoded protein is CASTGTFGGANVLTF. This sequence joins TRBV25-1 and TRBJ2-6; weak D call: TRBD1 (5 bases). The V end lost 9 bases, the J end lost 4 bases, and 16 bases lay between the germline ends. The CDR3 runs to 15 residues. From germline, CDR1 is MGHDK and CDR2 SYGVNS.

V gene TRBV18 combines with J gene TRBJ1-3, with D unclear. CDR1 and CDR2 (germline): KGHSH, LQKENI. The CDR3 is 14 amino acids. V was cut by 2 bases and J by 3 bases, with 8 bases left in between. The chain's CDR3 is CASSPETGGNTIYF. The CDR3 DNA reads as TGTGCCAGCTCACCAGAGACCGGTGGAAACACCATATATTTT.

This chain connects TRBV6-6 to TRBJ1-1, with D maybe TRBD1 (6 bases). V shed 0 bases and J shed 1 base, with 9 bases lying between them. Looked up from germline, CDR1 is MNHNY and CDR2 is SVGAGI (reference sequence). This CDR3 region has 15 residues. The CDR3 protein is CASSYSDSTNTEAFF. The CDR3, as DNA: TGTGCCAGCAGTTACTCGGACAGCACGAACACTGAAGCTTTCTTT.

The rearrangement joins TRBV5-1 to TRBJ1-1; D gene unclear. The germline gives CDR1 SGHRS, CDR2 YFSETQ. This CDR3 comprises 13 residues. V was clipped by 0 bases and J by 7 bases, with 10 bases between them. The CDR3: CASSLVQNGEAFF. The CDR3 nucleotides read TGCGCCAGCAGCTTGGTTCAGAACGGTGAAGCTTTCTTT.

In the case of this clone: The same CDR3 arises from other DNA sequences in this sample as well. The CDR3 region is CASSLSDTQYF. Written as DNA, the CDR3 is TGCGCCAGCAGCTTATCAGATACGCAGTATTTT. The chain uses TRBV5-1 and TRBJ2-3; no definite D call. Germline V gene lookup returns CDR1 SGHRS and CDR2 YFSETQ. The CDR3 is made up of 11 amino acids. Trimming left V 2 bases short and J 4 bases short, with 2 bases between.

V usage is TRBV7-2 and J usage is TRBJ2-1, with a tentative D call TRBD2 (6 bases). The germline V and J ends were trimmed by 0 bases and 0 bases, with 9 bases remaining between them. The CDR3 is 16 amino acids. Per the germline V gene, CDR1 is SGHTA and CDR2 is FQGNSA. The CDR3 sequence is CASSLARDLSYNEQFF. In DNA form, the CDR3 reads TGTGCCAGCAGCTTAGCGCGGGACCTCTCCTACAATGAGCAGTTCTTC.

This chain uses TRBV5-8 with TRBJ1-5; 7 bases agree with TRBD1. V was pared by 4 bases and J by 11 bases, with 18 bases of the junction left unmatched. Germline CDR1 is SGHTS and CDR2 is YDEGEE. This CDR3 has 16 amino acids. In nucleotides, the CDR3 is TGTGCCAGCAGCCCTTCCCGCCCCTCAAATGACAGGGCCCAGCATTTT. Its protein product is CASSPSRPSNDRAQHF.